This T cell receptor (beta chain) appears in the sequencing data of a study of chemoradiotherapy in HPV16-positive cancers. On the study more broadly: Candidate HPV-specific clones and shared TCR motifs came from a couple of HPV16-positive patients.

Here immunoSEQ multiplex PCR was the method, and the copy in TCRdb shows in-frame clones only, minus some. The sample lists about 1,600 clones, roughly 74% seen once, with approximately 8% in the top ten. Study-level points and caveats: Candidate HPV-specific clones and E7-related TCR motifs grew in tumor during treatment.

Germline V gives CDR1 MGHRA, CDR2 YSYEKL. V shed 4 bases and J 0 bases; nucleotides not matched to a gene: 6. This CDR3 has 17 residues. For this clone: Its antigen is as yet unknown.

The source material was tumor tissue, sampled from a patient who underwent chemoradiotherapy. The TCR was taken from a human donor with HPV-associated anogenital cancer. V gene TRBV4-1 combines with J gene TRBJ1-4; TRBD1 aligns across 9 bases. DNA for the CDR3: TGCGCCAGCAGCCCGCGGGACAGGGCTGCAACTAATGAAAAACTGTTTTTT. Residues: CASSPRDRAATNEKLFF.